This T cell receptor (beta chain) was sequenced for a study of regulatory T cells in long-lasting Graves disease. Time point: persistent/refractory GD, antithyroid drugs over 5 years with positive TRAb. The authors made the TCR library using RNA they extracted from PBMCs. The patients were enrolled through endocrinology in Xi'an, China. The CDR3 length is 15 residues. CDR1 and CDR2 from the germline V gene are SGHRS and YFSETQ. V lost 4 bases and J 1 base, leaving 14 bases between the germline ends. This clonotype was observed a handful of times. For TCR beta, libraries came from iRepertoire HTBI primers and Arm-PCR of CDR3 regions. TCRdb re-called the multiplex PCR reads through MiXCR, storing one row per CDR3 protein. In the table there are a few hundred thousand distinct CDR3 sequences, around a quarter of which are singletons.

The TCR was taken from a female donor with Graves disease. The rearrangement joins TRBV5-1 to TRBJ1-1; D may be TRBD1 (5 bases). The starting material was peripheral blood mononuclear cells (PBMCs), obtained when the disease was refractory, from a patient treated with antithyroid drugs. The CDR3 loop reads CASSHSGPGNTEAFF. Written as DNA, the CDR3 is TGCGCCAGCAGCCACTCGGGACCGGGGAACACTGAAGCTTTCTTT.